A single sample gave rise to the 9 T cell receptor beta chains below, sequenced in a study of blood T cell repertoires in COVID-19. The repertoire was sequenced with immunoSEQ multiplex PCR; TCRdb's copy has only in-frame clones and lacks some. This table holds around 100,000 clones, around 80% found once. The sample was peripheral blood. The source of these receptors is a human donor in a cohort sampled during active COVID-19.

The chain recombines TRBV7-2 with TRBJ2-7; D ambiguous. Trimming shortened V by 5 bases and J by 3 bases, and 14 bases separated the two germline ends. This CDR3 spans 14 amino acids. CDR1 and CDR2 (germline): SGHTA, FQGNSA. CDR3 DNA sequence: TGTGCCAGCAGCATAGGCGTTCGACTCTACGAGCAGTACTTC. Translated: CASSIGVRLYEQYF.

The chain recombines TRBV9 with TRBJ2-7; 9 bases match TRBD1. CDR1 is SGDLS and CDR2 is YYNGEE in the germline V gene. The CDR3 has 14 residues. V lost 3 bases to trimming and J lost 4 bases; unmatched junction nucleotides: 5. The CDR3 loop reads CASSARDREYEQYF. DNA of the CDR3: TGTGCCAGCAGCGCCCGGGACAGGGAGTACGAGCAGTACTTC.

This rearrangement joins TRBV6-2 or TRBV6-3 to TRBJ1-5; 9 nucleotides match TRBD1. In germline, CDR1 is MNHEY, CDR2 SVGEGT. V dropped 0 bases and J dropped 3; count of bases not matched to a gene: 15. The CDR3 is made up of 20 amino acids. This chain's CDR3 is CASSYSRFTGGEGPNQPQHF. The CDR3 DNA reads TGTGCCAGCAGTTACTCGAGGTTTACAGGGGGCGAGGGGCCCAATCAGCCCCAGCATTTT.

The chain combines TRBV6-5 with TRBJ1-3; 8 positions agree with TRBD1. This CDR3 is 13 amino acids long. V lost 5 bases, J lost 7 bases, and 4 bases stayed unmatched. Germline V CDR1 and CDR2: MNHEY, SVGAGI. CDR3 nucleotides: TGTGCCAGCAGTCCCGACAGGGGCAACACCATATATTTT. It translates to CASSPDRGNTIYF.

The chain recombines TRBV11-3 with TRBJ2-1; 9 bases agree with TRBD1. Germline lookup yields CDR1 SGHNT and CDR2 YENEEA. V dropped 1 base and J dropped 15; count of bases not matched to a gene: 4. This CDR3 has 12 amino acids. The CDR3 loop reads CASSLGTGDRFF. In DNA form, the CDR3 reads TGTGCCAGCAGCTTAGGGACAGGGGATCGGTTCTTC.

V is TRBV5-1 and J is TRBJ1-2; D is unresolved. CDR3 length equals 13 residues. Germline V gene sequence: CDR1 SGHRS, CDR2 YFSETQ. The V end lost 0 bases, the J end lost 8 bases, and 11 bases lay between the germline ends. The CDR3 DNA is TGCGCCAGCAGCTTGGCCGGTAGGGAGGGCTACACCTTC. It specifies CASSLAGREGYTF.

The rearrangement joins TRBV7-9 to TRBJ2-7, with D possibly TRBD1 on 6 matching bases. Germline V gives CDR1 SEHNR, CDR2 FQNEAQ (reference sequence). Trimming left V 5 bases short and J 0 bases short, with 8 bases between. CDR3 length equals 13 residues. The CDR3 reads CASSPGDSYEQYF. DNA for the CDR3: TGTGCCAGCAGCCCAGGGGACTCCTACGAGCAGTACTTC.

This chain links TRBV19 with TRBJ2-2, with TRBD1 identical over 8 bases. The CDR3 spans 14 residues. J gave up 1 base and V 7 bases, and 2 bases lay outside the gene matches. From germline, CDR1 is LNHDA and CDR2 SQIVND (reference sequence). Here the CDR3 DNA reads TGTGCCAGTATTGGGACAGGGAACACCGGGGAGCTGTTTTTT. It is translated as CASIGTGNTGELFF.

This chain connects TRBV6-2 or TRBV6-3 to TRBJ1-2, with D perhaps TRBD1 (6 bases). The CDR3 totals 13 residues. V was cut by 5 bases and J by 4 bases, with 11 bases left in between. Germline V CDR1 and CDR2: MNHEY, SVGEGT. CDR3 loop: CASSKTGFYGYTF. As DNA, the CDR3 is TGTGCCAGCAGTAAGACAGGTTTCTATGGCTACACCTTC.